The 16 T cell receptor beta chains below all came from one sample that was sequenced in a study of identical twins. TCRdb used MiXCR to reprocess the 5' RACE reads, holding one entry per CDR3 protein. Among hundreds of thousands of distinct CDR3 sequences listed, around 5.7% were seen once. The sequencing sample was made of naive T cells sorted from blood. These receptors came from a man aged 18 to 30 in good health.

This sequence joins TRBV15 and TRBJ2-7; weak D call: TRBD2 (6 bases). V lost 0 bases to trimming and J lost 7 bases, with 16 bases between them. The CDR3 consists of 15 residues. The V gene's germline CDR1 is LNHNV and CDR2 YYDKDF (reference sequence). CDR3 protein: CATSRDVGTPGEQYF. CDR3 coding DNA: TGTGCCACCAGCAGAGATGTCGGGACTCCGGGGGAGCAGTACTTC.

The CDR3 loop reads CASSPRGTSGEQFF. The CDR3 DNA reads TGTGCCAGCTCACCGCGCGGGACTAGCGGAGAGCAGTTCTTC. The genes are TRBV18 and TRBJ2-1; 11 bases match TRBD2. Germline V gene lookup returns CDR1 KGHSH and CDR2 LQKENI. Trimming took 3 bases from V and 10 from J; bases not matched to a gene: 5. The CDR3 has 14 residues. The whole variable domain, filled in from reference TRBV18 and TRBJ2-1, reads NAGVMQNPRHLVRRRGQEARLRCSPMKGHSHVYWYRQLPEEGLKFMVYLQKENIIDESGMPKERFSAEFPKEGPSILRIQQVVRGDSAAYFCASSPRGTSGEQFFGPGTRLTVL.

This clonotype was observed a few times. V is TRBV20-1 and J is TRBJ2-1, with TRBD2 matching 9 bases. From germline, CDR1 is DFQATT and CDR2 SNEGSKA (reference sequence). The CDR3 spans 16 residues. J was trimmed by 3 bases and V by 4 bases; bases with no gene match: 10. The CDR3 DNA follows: TGCAGTGCTAATTCCCAGGGACTAGCTTTCTACAATGAGCAGTTCTTC. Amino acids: CSANSQGLAFYNEQFF.

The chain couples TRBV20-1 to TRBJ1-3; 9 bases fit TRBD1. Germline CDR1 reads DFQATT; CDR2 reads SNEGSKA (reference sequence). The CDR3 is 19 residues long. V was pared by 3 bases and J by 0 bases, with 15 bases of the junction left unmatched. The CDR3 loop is CSARAGTGPSGSSGNTIYF. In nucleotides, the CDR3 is TGCAGTGCTAGGGCCGGGACAGGGCCTTCTGGGAGCTCTGGAAACACCATATATTTT.

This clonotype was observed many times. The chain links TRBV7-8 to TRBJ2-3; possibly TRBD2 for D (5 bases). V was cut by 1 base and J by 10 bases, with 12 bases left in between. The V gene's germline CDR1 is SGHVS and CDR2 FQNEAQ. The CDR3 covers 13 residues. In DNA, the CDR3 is TGTGCCAGCAGCTTAGGGACGGGGAAAGCGCAGTATTTT. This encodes CASSLGTGKAQYF.

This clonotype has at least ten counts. The CDR3 DNA is TGCGCCAGCAGCCCTGGATACAAGACATTATACGAGCAGTACTTC. Translating it yields CASSPGYKTLYEQYF. The chain couples TRBV5-1 to TRBJ2-7; no definite D call. The germline V and J ends were trimmed by 4 bases and 4 bases, with 18 bases remaining between them. Germline V CDR1 and CDR2: SGHRS, YFSETQ. CDR3 length: 15 amino acids.

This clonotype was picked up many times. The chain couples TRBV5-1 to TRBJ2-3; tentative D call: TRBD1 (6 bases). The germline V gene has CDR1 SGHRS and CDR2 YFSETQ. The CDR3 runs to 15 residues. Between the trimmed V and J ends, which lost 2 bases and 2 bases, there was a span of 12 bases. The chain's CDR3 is CASSFDRLNTDTQYF. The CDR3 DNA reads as TGCGCCAGCAGCTTCGACAGGCTTAACACAGATACGCAGTATTTT.

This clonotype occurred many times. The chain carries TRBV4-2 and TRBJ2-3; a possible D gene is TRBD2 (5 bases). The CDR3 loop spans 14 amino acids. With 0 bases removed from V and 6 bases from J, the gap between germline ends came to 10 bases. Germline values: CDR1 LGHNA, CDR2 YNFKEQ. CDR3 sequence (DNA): TGTGCCAGCAGCCAAGATGCGGGCTCGGATACGCAGTATTTT. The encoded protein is CASSQDAGSDTQYF.

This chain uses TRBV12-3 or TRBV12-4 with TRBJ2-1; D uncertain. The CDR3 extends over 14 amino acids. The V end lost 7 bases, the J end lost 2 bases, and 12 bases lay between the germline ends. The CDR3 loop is CASTALKPYNEQFF. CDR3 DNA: TGTGCCAGCACAGCCTTGAAACCCTACAATGAGCAGTTCTTC.

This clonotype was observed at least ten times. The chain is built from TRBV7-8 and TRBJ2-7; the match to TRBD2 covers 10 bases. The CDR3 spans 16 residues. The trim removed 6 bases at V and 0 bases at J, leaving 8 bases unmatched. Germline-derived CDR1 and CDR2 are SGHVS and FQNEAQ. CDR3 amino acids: CASRPGLAVSSYEQYF. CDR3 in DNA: TGTGCCAGCAGACCCGGACTAGCGGTTAGCTCCTACGAGCAGTACTTC.

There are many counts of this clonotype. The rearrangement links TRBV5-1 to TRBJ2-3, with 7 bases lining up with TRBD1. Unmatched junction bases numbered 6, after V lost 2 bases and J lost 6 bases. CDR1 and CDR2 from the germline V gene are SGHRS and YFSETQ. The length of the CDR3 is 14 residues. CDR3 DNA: TGCGCCAGCAGCTTAGAACAGGGGCAGGATACGCAGTATTTT. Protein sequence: CASSLEQGQDTQYF.

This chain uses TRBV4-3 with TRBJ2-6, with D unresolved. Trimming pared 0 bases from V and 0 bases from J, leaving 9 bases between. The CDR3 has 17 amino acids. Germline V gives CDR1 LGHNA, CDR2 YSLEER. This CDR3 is CASSQDQATSGANVLTF. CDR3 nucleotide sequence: TGCGCCAGCAGCCAAGATCAGGCAACCTCTGGGGCCAACGTCCTGACTTTC.

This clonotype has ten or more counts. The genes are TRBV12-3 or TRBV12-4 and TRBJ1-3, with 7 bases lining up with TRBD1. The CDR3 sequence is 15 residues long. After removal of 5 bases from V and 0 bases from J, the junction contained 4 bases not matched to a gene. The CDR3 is CASSRDSFSGNTIYF. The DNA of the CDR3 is TGTGCCAGCAGTCGGGACAGCTTCTCTGGAAACACCATATATTTT.

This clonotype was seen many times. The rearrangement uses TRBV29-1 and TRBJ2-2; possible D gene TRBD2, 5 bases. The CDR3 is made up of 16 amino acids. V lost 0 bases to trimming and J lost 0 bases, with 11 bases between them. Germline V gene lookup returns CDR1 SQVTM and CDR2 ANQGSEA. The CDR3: CSVEDTLASNTGELFF. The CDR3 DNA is TGCAGCGTTGAAGATACCTTAGCGTCGAACACCGGGGAGCTGTTTTTT.

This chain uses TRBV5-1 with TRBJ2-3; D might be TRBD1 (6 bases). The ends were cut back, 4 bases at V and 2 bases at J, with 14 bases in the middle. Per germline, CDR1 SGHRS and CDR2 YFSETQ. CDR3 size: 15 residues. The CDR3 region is CASSARQADTDTQYF. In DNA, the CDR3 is TGCGCCAGCAGCGCCCGACAGGCCGACACAGATACGCAGTATTTT.

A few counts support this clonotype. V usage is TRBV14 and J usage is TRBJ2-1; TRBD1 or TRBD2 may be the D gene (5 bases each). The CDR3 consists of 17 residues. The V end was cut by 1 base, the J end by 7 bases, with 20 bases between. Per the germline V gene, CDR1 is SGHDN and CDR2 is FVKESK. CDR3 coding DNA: TGTGCCAGCAGCCAAGGGGGATGGGGACCGGGTGAGAATGAGCAGTTCTTC. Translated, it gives CASSQGGWGPGENEQFF.